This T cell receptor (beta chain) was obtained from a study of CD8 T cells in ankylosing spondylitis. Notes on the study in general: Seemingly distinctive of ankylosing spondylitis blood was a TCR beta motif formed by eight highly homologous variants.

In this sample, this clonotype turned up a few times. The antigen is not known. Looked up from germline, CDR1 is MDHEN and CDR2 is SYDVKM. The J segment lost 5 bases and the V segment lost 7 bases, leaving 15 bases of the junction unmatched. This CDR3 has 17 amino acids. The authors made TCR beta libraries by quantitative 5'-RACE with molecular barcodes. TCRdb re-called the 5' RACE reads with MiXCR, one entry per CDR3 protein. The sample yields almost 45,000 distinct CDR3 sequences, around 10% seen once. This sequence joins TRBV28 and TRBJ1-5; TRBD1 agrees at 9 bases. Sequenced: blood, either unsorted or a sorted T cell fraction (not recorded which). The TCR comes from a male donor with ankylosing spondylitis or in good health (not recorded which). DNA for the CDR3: TGTGCCAGCACCCCGGGACAGGGCCGCCTTACATATCAGCCCCAGCATTTT. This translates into CASTPGQGRLTYQPQHF. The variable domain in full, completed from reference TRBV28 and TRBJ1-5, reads DVKVTQSSRYLVKRTGEKVFLECVQDMDHENMFWYRQDPGLGLRLIYFSYDVKMKEKGDIPEGYSVSREKKERFSLILESASTNQTSMYLCASTPGQGRLTYQPQHFGDGTRLSIL.